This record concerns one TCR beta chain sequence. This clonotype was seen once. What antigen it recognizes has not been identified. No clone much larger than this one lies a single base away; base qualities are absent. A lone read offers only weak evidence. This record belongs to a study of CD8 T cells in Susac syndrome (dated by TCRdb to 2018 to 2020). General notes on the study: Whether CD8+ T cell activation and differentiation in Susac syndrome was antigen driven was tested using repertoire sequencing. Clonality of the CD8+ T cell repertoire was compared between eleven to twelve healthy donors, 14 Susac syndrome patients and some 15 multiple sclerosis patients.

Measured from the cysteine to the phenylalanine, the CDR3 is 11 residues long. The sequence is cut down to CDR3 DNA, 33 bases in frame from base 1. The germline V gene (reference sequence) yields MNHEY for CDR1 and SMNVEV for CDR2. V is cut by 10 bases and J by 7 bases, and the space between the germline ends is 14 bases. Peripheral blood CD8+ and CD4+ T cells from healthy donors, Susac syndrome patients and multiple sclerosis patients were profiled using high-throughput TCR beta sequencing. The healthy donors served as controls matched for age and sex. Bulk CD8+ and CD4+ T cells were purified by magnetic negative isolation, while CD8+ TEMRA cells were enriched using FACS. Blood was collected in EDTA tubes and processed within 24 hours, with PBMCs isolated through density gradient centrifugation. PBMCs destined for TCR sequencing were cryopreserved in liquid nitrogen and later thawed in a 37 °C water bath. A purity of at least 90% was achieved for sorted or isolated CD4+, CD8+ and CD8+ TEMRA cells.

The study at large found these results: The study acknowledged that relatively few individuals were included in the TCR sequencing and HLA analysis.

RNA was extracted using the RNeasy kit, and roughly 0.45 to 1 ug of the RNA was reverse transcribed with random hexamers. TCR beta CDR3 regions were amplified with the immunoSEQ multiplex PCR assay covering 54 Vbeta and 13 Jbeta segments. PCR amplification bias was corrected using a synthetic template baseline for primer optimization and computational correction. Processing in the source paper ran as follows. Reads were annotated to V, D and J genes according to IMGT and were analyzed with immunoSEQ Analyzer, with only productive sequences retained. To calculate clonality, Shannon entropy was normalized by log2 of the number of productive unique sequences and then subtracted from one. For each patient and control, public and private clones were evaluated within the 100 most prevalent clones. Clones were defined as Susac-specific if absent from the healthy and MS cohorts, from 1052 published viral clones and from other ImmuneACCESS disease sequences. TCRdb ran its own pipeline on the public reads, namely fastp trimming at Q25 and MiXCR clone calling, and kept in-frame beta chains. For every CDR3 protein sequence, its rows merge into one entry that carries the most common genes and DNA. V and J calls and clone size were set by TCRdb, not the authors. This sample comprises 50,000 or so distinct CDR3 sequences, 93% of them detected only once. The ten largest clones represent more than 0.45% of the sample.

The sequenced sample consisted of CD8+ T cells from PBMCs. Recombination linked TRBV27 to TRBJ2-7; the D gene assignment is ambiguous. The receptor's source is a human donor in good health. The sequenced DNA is TGTGCCACCAATATTGGTGCGGAGCAGTACTTC. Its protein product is CATNIGAEQYF.